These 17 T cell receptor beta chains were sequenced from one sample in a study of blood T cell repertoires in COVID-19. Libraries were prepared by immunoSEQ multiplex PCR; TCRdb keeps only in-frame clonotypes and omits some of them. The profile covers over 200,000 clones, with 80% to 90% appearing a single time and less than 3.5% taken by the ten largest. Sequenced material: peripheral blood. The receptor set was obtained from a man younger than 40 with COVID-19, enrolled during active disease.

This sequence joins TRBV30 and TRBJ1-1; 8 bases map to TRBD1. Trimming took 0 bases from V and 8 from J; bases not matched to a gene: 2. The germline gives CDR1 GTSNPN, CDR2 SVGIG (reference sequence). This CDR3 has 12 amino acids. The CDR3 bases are TGTGCCTGGAGTGTACGGGACAGGGAAGCTTTCTTT. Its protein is CAWSVRDREAFF.

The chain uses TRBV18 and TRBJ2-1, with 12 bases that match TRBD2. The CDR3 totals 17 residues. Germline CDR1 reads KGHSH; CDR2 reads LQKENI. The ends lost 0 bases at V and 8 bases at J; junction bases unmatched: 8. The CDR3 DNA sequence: TGTGCCAGCTCACCACCGACTAGCGGGAGTAGGGGGGATGAGCAGTTCTTC. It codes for CASSPPTSGSRGDEQFF.

CDR3 residues: CASSLAGSGETQYF. Written as DNA, the CDR3 is TGTGCCAGCAGCTTAGCGGGTAGCGGGGAGACCCAGTACTTC. This chain uses TRBV7-2 with TRBJ2-5; TRBD2 matches at 7 bases. This CDR3 is 14 amino acids long. The V gene end was trimmed by 0 bases and the J gene end by 5 bases; junction bases not matched to a gene: 3. The germline gives CDR1 SGHTA, CDR2 FQGNSA.

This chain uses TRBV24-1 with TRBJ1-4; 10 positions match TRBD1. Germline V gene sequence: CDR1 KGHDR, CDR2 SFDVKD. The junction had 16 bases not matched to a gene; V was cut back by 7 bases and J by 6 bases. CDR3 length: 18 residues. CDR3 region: CATRPDGTGERSDEKLFF. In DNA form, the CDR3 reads TGTGCCACCAGACCTGACGGGACAGGGGAACGAAGTGATGAAAAACTGTTTTTT.

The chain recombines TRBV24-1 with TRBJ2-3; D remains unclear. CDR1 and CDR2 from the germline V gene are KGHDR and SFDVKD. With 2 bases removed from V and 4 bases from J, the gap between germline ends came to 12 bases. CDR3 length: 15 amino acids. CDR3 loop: CATSDSRGTPDTQYF. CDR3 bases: TGTGCCACCAGTGATTCGAGAGGAACCCCAGATACGCAGTATTTT.

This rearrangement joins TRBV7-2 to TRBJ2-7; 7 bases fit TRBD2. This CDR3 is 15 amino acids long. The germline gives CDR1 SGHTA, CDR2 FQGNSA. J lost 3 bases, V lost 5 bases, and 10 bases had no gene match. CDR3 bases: TGTGCCAGCAGCCCTATGGGCGGGGGTCTCTACGAGCAGTACTTC. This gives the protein CASSPMGGGLYEQYF.

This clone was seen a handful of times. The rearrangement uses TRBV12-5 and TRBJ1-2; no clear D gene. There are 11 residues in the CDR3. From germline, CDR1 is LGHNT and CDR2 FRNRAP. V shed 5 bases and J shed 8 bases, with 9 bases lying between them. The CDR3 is CASGRGGGYTF. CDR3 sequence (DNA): TGTGCTAGTGGTCGGGGAGGGGGCTACACCTTC.

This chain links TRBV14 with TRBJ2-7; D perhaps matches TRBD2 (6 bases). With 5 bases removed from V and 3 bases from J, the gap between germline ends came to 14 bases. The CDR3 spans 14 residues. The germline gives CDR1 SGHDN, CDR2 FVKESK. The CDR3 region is CASSGIRRDYEQYF. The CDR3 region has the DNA TGTGCCAGCAGCGGCATACGGCGGGACTACGAGCAGTACTTC.

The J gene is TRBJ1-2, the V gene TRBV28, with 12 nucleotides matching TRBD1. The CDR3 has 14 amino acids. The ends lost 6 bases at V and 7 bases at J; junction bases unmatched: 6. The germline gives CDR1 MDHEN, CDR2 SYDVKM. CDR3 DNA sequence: TGTGCCAGCAGCCGCCGGGACAGGGGGCCTGGCTACACCTTC. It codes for CASSRRDRGPGYTF.

DNA for the CDR3: TGTGCCAGCAGCGTTACGGGACACTCTGAAGCTTTCTTT. This codes for CASSVTGHSEAFF. V usage is TRBV9 and J usage is TRBJ1-1, with D possibly TRBD1 on 6 matching bases. Germline lookup yields CDR1 SGDLS and CDR2 YYNGEE. Trimming removed 2 bases from V and 6 bases from J, with 11 bases in between. The CDR3 loop spans 13 amino acids.

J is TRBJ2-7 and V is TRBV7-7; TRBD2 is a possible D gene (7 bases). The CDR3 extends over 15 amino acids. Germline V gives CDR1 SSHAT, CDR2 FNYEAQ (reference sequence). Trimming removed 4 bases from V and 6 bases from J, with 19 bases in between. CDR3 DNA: TGTGCCAGCAGCTCCCTGACCCGGGGGGCTGGCGAGCAGTACTTC. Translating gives CASSSLTRGAGEQYF.

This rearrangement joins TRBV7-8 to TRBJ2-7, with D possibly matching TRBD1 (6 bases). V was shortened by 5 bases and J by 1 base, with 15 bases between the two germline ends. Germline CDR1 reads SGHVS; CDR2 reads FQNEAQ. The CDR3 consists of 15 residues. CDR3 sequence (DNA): TGTGCCAGCAGCCCCTGGACAGCTTTTTCCTACGAGCAGTACTTC. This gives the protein CASSPWTAFSYEQYF.

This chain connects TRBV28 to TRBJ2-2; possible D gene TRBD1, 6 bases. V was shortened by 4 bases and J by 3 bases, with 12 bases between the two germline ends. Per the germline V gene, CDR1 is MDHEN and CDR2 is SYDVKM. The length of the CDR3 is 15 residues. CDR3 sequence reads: CASSSTGIDTGELFF. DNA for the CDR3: TGTGCCAGCAGTTCCACAGGGATCGACACCGGGGAGCTGTTTTTT.

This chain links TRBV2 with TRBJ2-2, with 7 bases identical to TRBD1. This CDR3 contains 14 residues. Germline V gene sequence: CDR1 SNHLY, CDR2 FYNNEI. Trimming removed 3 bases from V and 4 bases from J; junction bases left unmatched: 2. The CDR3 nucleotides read TGTGCCAGCAGTGAGTACAGGGGCACCGGGGAGCTGTTTTTT. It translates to CASSEYRGTGELFF.

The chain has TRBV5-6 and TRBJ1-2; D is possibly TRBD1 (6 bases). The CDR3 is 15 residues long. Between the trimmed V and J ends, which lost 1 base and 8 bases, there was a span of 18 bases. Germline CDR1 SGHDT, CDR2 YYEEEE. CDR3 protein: CASSLSRQGFSGYTF. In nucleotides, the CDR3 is TGTGCCAGCAGCTTGTCGCGGCAGGGGTTCTCGGGCTACACCTTC.

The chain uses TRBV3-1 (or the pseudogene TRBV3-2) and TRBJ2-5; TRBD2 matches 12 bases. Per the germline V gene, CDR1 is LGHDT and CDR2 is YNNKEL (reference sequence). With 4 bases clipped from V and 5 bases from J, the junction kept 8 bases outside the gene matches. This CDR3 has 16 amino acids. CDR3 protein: CASSRGLAGRWETQYF. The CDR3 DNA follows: TGTGCCAGCAGCCGGGGACTAGCGGGCAGGTGGGAGACCCAGTACTTC.

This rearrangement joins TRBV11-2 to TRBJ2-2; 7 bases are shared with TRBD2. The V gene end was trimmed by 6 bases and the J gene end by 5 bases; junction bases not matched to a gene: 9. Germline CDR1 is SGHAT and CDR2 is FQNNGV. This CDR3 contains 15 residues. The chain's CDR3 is CASSRYVGGTGELFF. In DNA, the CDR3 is TGTGCCAGCAGTCGTTACGTCGGGGGGACCGGGGAGCTGTTTTTT.